Shown below are 8 T cell receptor beta chains from a single sample sequenced in a study of T cell changes during pregnancy in multiple sclerosis. TCRdb's table, derived via immunoSEQ multiplex PCR, lists solely in-frame clones and lacks some. The sample records more than 60,000 clones, around nine tenths being singletons. The sequences come from CD4+ T cells from peripheral blood mononuclear cells, collected in the third trimester of pregnancy. The receptors shown here come from a female donor in good health, enrolled as a control in a pregnancy study.

The gene calls are TRBV5-1 and TRBJ2-5, with D maybe TRBD2 (7 bases). The germline gives CDR1 SGHRS, CDR2 YFSETQ. V gave up 0 bases and J gave up 9 bases, with 18 bases separating them. CDR3 length: 15 residues. This CDR3 reads CASSLGRGGRSAQYF. The CDR3 region has the DNA TGCGCCAGCAGCTTGGGTAGGGGGGGCCGTTCCGCCCAGTACTTC.

This rearrangement joins TRBV11-1 to TRBJ1-1; a possible D gene is TRBD1 (6 bases). V lost 5 bases, J lost 6 bases, and 22 bases lay in between. The CDR3 runs to 16 residues. Germline assignment: CDR1 SGHAT and CDR2 FQDESV (reference sequence). CDR3 region: CASSPRSPGQGAEAFF. In DNA, the CDR3 is TGTGCCAGCAGCCCGCGAAGTCCGGGACAAGGGGCTGAAGCTTTCTTT.

The rearrangement uses TRBV6-5 and TRBJ2-3, with 9 bases aligning to TRBD1. The CDR3 contains 14 residues. Germline V CDR1 and CDR2: MNHEY, SVGAGI. J lost 7 bases, V lost 6 bases, and 8 bases had no gene match. This CDR3 reads CASSRDRVGNTQYF. The CDR3 coding sequence is TGTGCCAGCAGCCGGGACAGGGTGGGGAATACGCAGTATTTT.

The chain is built from TRBV7-9 and TRBJ2-3; D not resolved. The germline CDR1 and CDR2 sequences are SEHNR and FQNEAQ (reference sequence). V shed 1 base and J shed 6 bases, with 11 bases lying between them. The CDR3 has 14 amino acids. Here the CDR3 reads CASSLVTVGDTQYF. The DNA of the CDR3 is TGTGCCAGCAGCTTAGTGACGGTCGGGGATACGCAGTATTTT.

The chain combines TRBV5-4 with TRBJ2-1, with 7 nucleotides matching TRBD1. V dropped 0 bases and J dropped 1; count of bases not matched to a gene: 7. This CDR3 is 17 amino acids long. Germline loops: CDR1 SGHNT, CDR2 YYREEE (reference sequence). The CDR3: CASSLANRGVSYNEQFF. The DNA for the CDR3 is TGTGCCAGCAGCTTGGCCAACAGGGGCGTTTCCTACAATGAGCAGTTCTTC.

The V call is TRBV10-3, the J call TRBJ1-2; TRBD1 agrees at 10 bases. The germline V gene has CDR1 ENHRY and CDR2 SYGVKD. V lost 6 bases to trimming and J lost 5 bases; unmatched junction nucleotides: 3. The CDR3 is 13 residues long. In DNA, the CDR3 is TGTGCCATCAGCGGGACAGGGGCTTATGGCTACACCTTC. Its protein product is CAISGTGAYGYTF.

V gene TRBV5-4 combines with J gene TRBJ1-2; weak D call: TRBD1 (6 bases). Germline loops: CDR1 SGHNT, CDR2 YYREEE (reference sequence). The CDR3 totals 15 residues. The V and J ends lost 4 bases and 5 bases respectively, with 18 bases between them. CDR3 region: CASSAMNRDGYGYTF. The CDR3 DNA reads as TGTGCCAGCAGCGCTATGAACAGGGATGGGTATGGCTACACCTTC.

The chain combines TRBV30 with TRBJ2-3; 12 bases agree with TRBD2. The CDR3 is 17 residues long. Trimming at V came to 4 bases and at J to 2 bases, leaving 10 bases not matched to a gene. Germline V gene data show CDR1 as GTSNPN and CDR2 as SVGIG (reference sequence). The CDR3, as DNA: TGTGCCTGGAACTCCGTTCGGACTAGCGGGAACACAGATACGCAGTATTTT. It translates to CAWNSVRTSGNTDTQYF.